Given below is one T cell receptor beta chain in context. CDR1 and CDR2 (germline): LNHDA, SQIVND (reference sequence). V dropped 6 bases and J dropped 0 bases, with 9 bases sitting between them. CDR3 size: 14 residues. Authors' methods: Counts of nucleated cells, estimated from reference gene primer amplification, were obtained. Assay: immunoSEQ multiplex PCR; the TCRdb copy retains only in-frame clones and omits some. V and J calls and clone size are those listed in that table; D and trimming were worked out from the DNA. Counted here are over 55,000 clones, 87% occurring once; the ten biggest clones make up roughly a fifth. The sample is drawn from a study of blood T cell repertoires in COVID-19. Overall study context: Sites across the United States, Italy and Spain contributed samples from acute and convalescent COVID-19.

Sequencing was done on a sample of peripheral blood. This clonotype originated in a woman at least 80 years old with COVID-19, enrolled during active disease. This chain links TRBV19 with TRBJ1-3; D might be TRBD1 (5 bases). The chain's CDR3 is CASRQRGSGNTIYF. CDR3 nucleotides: TGTGCCAGTAGGCAAAGGGGCTCTGGAAACACCATATATTTT.